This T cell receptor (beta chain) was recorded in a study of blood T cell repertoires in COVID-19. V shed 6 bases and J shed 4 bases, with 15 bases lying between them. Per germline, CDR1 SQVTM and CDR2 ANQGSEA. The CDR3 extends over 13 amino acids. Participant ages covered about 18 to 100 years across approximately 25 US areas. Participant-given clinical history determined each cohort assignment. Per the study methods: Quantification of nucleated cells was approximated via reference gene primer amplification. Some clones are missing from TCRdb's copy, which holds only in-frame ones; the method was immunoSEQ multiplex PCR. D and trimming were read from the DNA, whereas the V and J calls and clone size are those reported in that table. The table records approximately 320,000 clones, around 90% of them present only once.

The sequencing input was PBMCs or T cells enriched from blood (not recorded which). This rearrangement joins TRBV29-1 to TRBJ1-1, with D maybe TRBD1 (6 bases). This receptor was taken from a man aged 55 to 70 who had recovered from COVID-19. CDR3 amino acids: CSVMTGRTTEAFF. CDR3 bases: TGCAGCGTCATGACAGGAAGAACCACTGAAGCTTTCTTT.